This T cell receptor beta chain was found in a study of cytomegalovirus exposure and HLA in healthy donors. Study-wide results and limits: As was reported, the classifier diagnosed cytomegalovirus status with high specificity and sensitivity.

From germline, CDR1 is SGHRS and CDR2 YFSETQ. J gave up 2 bases and V 1 base, and 6 bases lay outside the gene matches. The CDR3 is 17 residues long. It was with 60 Vbeta and 13 Jbeta primers that the PCR ran. In the original workflow: Roughly 12 million of tens of millions of unique TCR beta chains were shared, per a later count. The table came from immunoSEQ multiplex PCR; TCRdb's copy has only in-frame clones and leaves some out. The V and J calls and clone size are taken from that table; D and trimming were inferred from the DNA. Among approximately 100,000 clones listed, roughly 80% were seen once. Points on this clone: As yet, its antigen is unknown.

Input material: PBMCs. The rearrangement links TRBV5-1 to TRBJ2-3; 11 bases fit TRBD2. This sequence originates from a female donor in good health and CMV-seronegative. The CDR3 is CASSLRASGGYTDTQYF. DNA for the CDR3: TGCGCCAGCAGCTTGAGGGCTAGCGGGGGGTACACAGATACGCAGTATTTT.